The 9 T cell receptor beta chains listed next were all sequenced from one sample in a study of response to subunit inactivated influenza vaccine. TCRdb passed the RT-PCR reads through MiXCR, listing each CDR3 protein once. The sample holds a few hundred thousand distinct CDR3 sequences, about 15% seen once. The input for sequencing was PBMCs from blood, taken roughly 12 days after vaccination. All receptors come from a man between 50 and 59 years old who received an inactivated influenza vaccine.

This clonotype was counted ten times or more. The chain is built from TRBV7-9 and TRBJ1-1; D not certain. CDR1 and CDR2 (germline): SEHNR, FQNEAQ (reference sequence). V lost 2 bases and J 1 base, leaving 5 bases between the germline ends. The CDR3 has 13 residues. CDR3 sequence reads: CASSLQQNTEAFF. The CDR3 nucleotides are TGTGCCAGCAGCTTACAACAGAACACTGAAGCTTTCTTT.

This clonotype was counted only a few times. The chain carries TRBV5-1 and TRBJ1-3; 8 bases match TRBD1. The length of the CDR3 is 18 residues. From germline, CDR1 is SGHRS and CDR2 YFSETQ. Trimming at V came to 5 bases and at J to 0 bases, leaving 13 bases not matched to a gene. The CDR3: CASSTGTGRLGSGNTIYF. In nucleotides, the CDR3 is TGCGCCAGCAGTACCGGGACAGGCCGTCTTGGCTCTGGAAACACCATATATTTT.

V gene TRBV2 combines with J gene TRBJ2-1; TRBD1 matches 8 bases. V gave up 4 bases and J gave up 8 bases; unmatched junction bases: 7. The CDR3 covers 14 residues. Germline V lookup: CDR1 SNHLY, CDR2 FYNNEI. In DNA, the CDR3 is TGTGCCAGCAGTGGGGGTGGACAGGGTTATGAGCAGTTCTTC. Translation gives CASSGGGQGYEQFF.

This clonotype showed up just a few times. V usage is TRBV9 and J usage is TRBJ2-3, with TRBD2 matching 13 bases. CDR3 length: 18 amino acids. V trimming: 2 bases; J trimming: 5 bases; junction bases outside the gene matches: 11. Germline loops: CDR1 SGDLS, CDR2 YYNGEE. The chain's CDR3 is CASSVGTSGTSPGDTQYF. As DNA, the CDR3 is TGTGCCAGCAGCGTTGGGACTAGCGGGACATCCCCGGGAGATACGCAGTATTTT. Based on the CDR3 plus reference TRBV9 and TRBJ2-3, the full variable domain is DSGVTQTPKHLITATGQRVTLRCSPRSGDLSVYWYQQSLDQGLQFLIQYYNGEERAKGNILERFSAQQFPDLHSELNLSSLELGDSALYFCASSVGTSGTSPGDTQYFGPGTRLTVL.

This rearrangement joins TRBV29-1 to TRBJ1-1, with D tentatively TRBD1 (6 bases). Trimming removed 6 bases at V and 0 bases at J, with 11 bases between. Germline V lookup: CDR1 SQVTM, CDR2 ANQGSEA. The CDR3 loop spans 13 amino acids. CDR3 coding DNA: TGCAGCGTAGCCGGGACAATGAACACTGAAGCTTTCTTT. This encodes CSVAGTMNTEAFF. The variable domain in full, completed from reference TRBV29-1 and TRBJ1-1, reads SAVISQKPSRDICQRGTSLTIQCQVDSQVTMMFWYRQQPGQSLTLIATANQGSEATYESGFVIDKFPISRPNLTFSTLTVSNMSPEDSSIYLCSVAGTMNTEAFFGQGTRLTVV.

This clonotype was detected ten times or more. V is TRBV18 and J is TRBJ2-7, with D perhaps given as TRBD1 or TRBD2 (5 bases each). CDR1 and CDR2 from the germline V gene are KGHSH and LQKENI. V dropped 3 bases and J dropped 7 bases, with 13 bases sitting between them. The CDR3 has 13 residues. CDR3 DNA sequence: TGTGCCAGCTCACCTCCGGGGCTCGGTGAGCAGTACTTC. This sequence encodes CASSPPGLGEQYF.

This clonotype was recorded at least ten times. The chain has TRBV12-3 or TRBV12-4 and TRBJ2-3; TRBD2 matches at 7 bases. The junction had 7 bases not matched to a gene; V was cut back by 5 bases and J by 8 bases. The CDR3 consists of 13 residues. The CDR3 loop is CASSPGLIGTQYF. CDR3 DNA sequence: TGTGCCAGCAGTCCGGGACTAATCGGTACGCAGTATTTT.

This clonotype was counted a few times. The chain uses TRBV7-2 and TRBJ2-2, with 8 bases fitting TRBD1. Germline CDR1 reads SGHTA; CDR2 reads FQGNSA. CDR3 size: 15 residues. V gave up 3 bases and J gave up 8 bases; unmatched junction bases: 8. The CDR3 sequence: CASSLSRGRVGELFF. The CDR3 DNA reads TGTGCCAGCAGCTTGTCCAGGGGGCGCGTAGGGGAGCTGTTTTTT.

The chain uses TRBV12-3 or TRBV12-4 and TRBJ1-1; TRBD1 is a possible D gene (5 bases). Trimming stripped 6 bases from V and 5 bases from J, with 19 bases between. The CDR3 is 15 amino acids. The DNA for the CDR3 is TGTGCCAGCAGGGATCTTAGGGACCCAGGAACTGAAGCTTTCTTT. Translated: CASRDLRDPGTEAFF.